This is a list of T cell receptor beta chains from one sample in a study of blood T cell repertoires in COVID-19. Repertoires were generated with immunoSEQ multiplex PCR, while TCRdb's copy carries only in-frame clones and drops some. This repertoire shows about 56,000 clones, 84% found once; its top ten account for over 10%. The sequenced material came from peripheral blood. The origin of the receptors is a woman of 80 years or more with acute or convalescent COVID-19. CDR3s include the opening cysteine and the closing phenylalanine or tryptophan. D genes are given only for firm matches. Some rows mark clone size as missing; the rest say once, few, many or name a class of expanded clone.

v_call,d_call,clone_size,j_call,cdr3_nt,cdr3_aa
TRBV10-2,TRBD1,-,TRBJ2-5,TGCGCCAGCAGCTGGGACAGGGGAAAAGAGACCCAGTACTTC,CASSWDRGKETQYF
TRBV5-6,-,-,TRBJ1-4,TGTGCCAGCAGCTTGTCAGGGGCCGAAAAACTGTTTTTT,CASSLSGAEKLFF
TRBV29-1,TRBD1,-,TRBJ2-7,TGCAGCGCCATACCGGGACAGGGCCGCGAGCAGTACTTC,CSAIPGQGREQYF
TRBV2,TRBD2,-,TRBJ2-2,TGTGCCACCCGAGGGCTAGCGGGTACCGGGGAGCTGTTTTTT,CATRGLAGTGELFF
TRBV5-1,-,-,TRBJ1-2,TGCGCCAGCAGCTGGCAGAATACCGATGGCTACACCTTC,CASSWQNTDGYTF
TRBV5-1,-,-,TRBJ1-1,TGCGCCAGCAGTCCCGGGGGGGGCGAAACTGAAGCTTTCTTT,CASSPGGGETEAFF
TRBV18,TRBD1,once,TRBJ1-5,TGTGCCAGCTCACAACAGGGGGCGCCGGGTCAGCCCCAGCATTTT,CASSQQGAPGQPQHF
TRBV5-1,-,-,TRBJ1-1,TGCGCCAGCACCCGCGGAGGGGATGGCACTGAAGCTTTCTTT,CASTRGGDGTEAFF
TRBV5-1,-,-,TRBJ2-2,TGCGCCAGCAGCTTGGTTTTCGGTCCAACAGCAAACACCGGGGAGCTGTTTTTT,CASSLVFGPTANTGELFF
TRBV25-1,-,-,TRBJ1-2,TGTGCCAGCAGTGAACAGGGATTCGATGGCTACACCTTC,CASSEQGFDGYTF
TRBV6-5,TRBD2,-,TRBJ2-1,TGTGCCAGCAGCACCGGGGGGTTCCTCTACAATGAGCAGTTCTTC,CASSTGGFLYNEQFF
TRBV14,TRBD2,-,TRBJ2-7,TGTGCCAGCAGCCAACCGGGACTAGCGGGTTACGAGCAGTACTTC,CASSQPGLAGYEQYF
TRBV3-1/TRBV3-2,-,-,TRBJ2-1,TGTGCCAGCAGCCAAGATCTTCGTATCTACAATGAGCAGTTCTTC,CASSQDLRIYNEQFF
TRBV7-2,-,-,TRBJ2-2,TGTGCCAGCAGCCCCCGGAACACCGGGGAGCTGTTTTTT,CASSPRNTGELFF
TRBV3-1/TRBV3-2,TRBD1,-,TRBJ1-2,TGTGCCAGCAGCCAAGAACGGACAGGGGGCGTCAGTGGCTACACCTTC,CASSQERTGGVSGYTF
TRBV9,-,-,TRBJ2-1,TGTGCCAGCAGCGTAGGGGGTAGCGCAGGAGGAGACAATGAGCAGTTCTTC,CASSVGGSAGGDNEQFF
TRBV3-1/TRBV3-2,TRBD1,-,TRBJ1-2,TGTGCCAGCAGCCAAGAGCTGGGGACAGTGTACTATGGCTACACCTTC,CASSQELGTVYYGYTF
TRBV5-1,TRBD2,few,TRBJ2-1,TGCGCCAGCAGCCGCTGGACTAGCGGGGGGGCCTCCTACAATGAGCAGTTCTTC,CASSRWTSGGASYNEQFF
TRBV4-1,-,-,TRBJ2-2,TGCGCCAGCAGCCAATCCCCAGGGAACACCGGGGAGCTGTTTTTT,CASSQSPGNTGELFF
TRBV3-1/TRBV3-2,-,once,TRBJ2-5,TGTGCCAGCAGCCAAGTTAAAGAGACCCAGTACTTC,CASSQVKETQYF
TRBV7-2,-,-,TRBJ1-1,TGTGCCAGCAGCTTAGTAGGCGGGGCGCGGGCTGAAGCTTTCTTT,CASSLVGGARAEAFF
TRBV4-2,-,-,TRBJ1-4,TGTGCCAGCAGCCAAGGCAGGGTGTCTGAAAAACTGTTTTTT,CASSQGRVSEKLFF
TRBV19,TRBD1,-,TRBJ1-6,TGTGCCAGTAGTATAGCTGGAACAGGGGTTGGGTCACCCCTCCACTTT,CASSIAGTGVGSPLHF
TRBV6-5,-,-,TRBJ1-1,TGTGCCAGCAGAGGGGGGGAGGGGGTCACTGAAGCTTTCTTT,CASRGGEGVTEAFF
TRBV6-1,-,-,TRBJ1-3,TGTGCCAGCAGTGGGATACTACCGCAGGGCAGGGACTCTGGAAACACCATATATTTT,CASSGILPQGRDSGNTIYF
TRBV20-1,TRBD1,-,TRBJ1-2,TGCAGTGCGAGTGAGACAGGGGGCTATGGCTACACCTTC,CSASETGGYGYTF
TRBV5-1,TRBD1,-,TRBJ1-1,TGCGCCAGCAGCAGGGACAGGGGTACTGAAGCTTTCTTT,CASSRDRGTEAFF
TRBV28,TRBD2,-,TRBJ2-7,TGTGCCAGCAGTACTCCAGCGGGGTTTGTGGGCGAGCAGTACTTC,CASSTPAGFVGEQYF
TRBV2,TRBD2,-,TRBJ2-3,TGTGCCAGCAGGCCCGGACTAGCGGAGGGGCTCACAGATACGCAGTATTTT,CASRPGLAEGLTDTQYF
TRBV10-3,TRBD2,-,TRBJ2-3,TGTGCCATCATGAGGACTAGCGGGGGGAACACAGATACGCAGTATTTT,CAIMRTSGGNTDTQYF
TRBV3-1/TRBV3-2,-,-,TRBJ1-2,TGTGCCAGCAGCCTCACAGGGATTGGCTACACCTTC,CASSLTGIGYTF
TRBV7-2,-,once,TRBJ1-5,TGTGCCAGCAGCTTATTCGGGGGTGTAAGCAATCAGCCCCAGCATTTT,CASSLFGGVSNQPQHF
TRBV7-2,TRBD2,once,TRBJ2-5,TGTGCCAGCAGCCCCGGGACTAGCGGGGGTGAGACCCAGTACTTC,CASSPGTSGGETQYF
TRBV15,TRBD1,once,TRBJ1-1,TGTGCCACCAGCACCAGGGGGCCGAACACTGAAGCTTTCTTT,CATSTRGPNTEAFF
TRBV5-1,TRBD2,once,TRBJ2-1,TGCGCCAGCAGCCCCGGGACTAGCGGGTACCCCTACAATGAGCAGTTCTTC,CASSPGTSGYPYNEQFF
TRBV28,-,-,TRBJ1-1,TGTGCCAGCAGTCCATACGGGTCTATTGCTTTCTTT,CASSPYGSIAFF
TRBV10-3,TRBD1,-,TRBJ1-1,TGTGCCACTGCGGACAGGTCGAACACTGAAGCTTTCTTT,CATADRSNTEAFF
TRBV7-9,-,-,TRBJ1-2,TGTGCCAGCAGCTTCGCCAATACCGGGACACAATATGGCTACACCTTC,CASSFANTGTQYGYTF
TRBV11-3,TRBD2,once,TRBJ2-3,TGTGCCAGCAGCTCGGGACTAGCCCTCCCCACAGATACGCAGTATTTT,CASSSGLALPTDTQYF
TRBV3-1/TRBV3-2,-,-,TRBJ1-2,TGTGCCAGCAGCCAAGTCCGGGGAACATATGGCTACACCTTC,CASSQVRGTYGYTF
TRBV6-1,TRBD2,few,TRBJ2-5,TGTGCCAGCAGTGCCCAACTAGCGGGGGGGGCCGAGACCCAGTACTTC,CASSAQLAGGAETQYF